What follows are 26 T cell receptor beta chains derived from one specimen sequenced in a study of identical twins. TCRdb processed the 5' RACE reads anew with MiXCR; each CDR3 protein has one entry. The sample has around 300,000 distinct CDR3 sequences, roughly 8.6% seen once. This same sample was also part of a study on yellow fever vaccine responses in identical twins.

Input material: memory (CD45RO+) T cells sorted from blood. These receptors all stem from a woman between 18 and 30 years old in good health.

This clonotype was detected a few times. CDR3 nucleotide sequence: TGTGCCACCAGTGTCGGACAGGGACGTCCTGGGGAGCTGTTTTTT. Protein sequence: CATSVGQGRPGELFF. The chain employs TRBV24-1 and TRBJ2-2; the match to TRBD1 covers 8 bases. The CDR3 contains 15 residues. From germline, CDR1 is KGHDR and CDR2 SFDVKD. The trim removed 5 bases at V and 8 bases at J, leaving 9 bases unmatched.

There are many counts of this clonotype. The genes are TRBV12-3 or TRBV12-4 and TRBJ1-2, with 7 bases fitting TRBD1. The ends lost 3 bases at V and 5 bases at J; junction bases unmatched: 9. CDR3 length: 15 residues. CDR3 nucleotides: TGTGCCAGCAGTTTGGGGACAGCCCCGTCGTATGGCTACACCTTC. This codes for CASSLGTAPSYGYTF.

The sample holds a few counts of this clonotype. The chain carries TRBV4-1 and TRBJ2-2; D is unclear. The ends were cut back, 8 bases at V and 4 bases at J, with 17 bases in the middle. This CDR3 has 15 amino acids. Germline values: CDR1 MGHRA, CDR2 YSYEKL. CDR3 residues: CASVRDEGRTGELFF. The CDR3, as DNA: TGCGCCAGCGTACGTGATGAAGGTCGCACCGGGGAGCTGTTTTTT.

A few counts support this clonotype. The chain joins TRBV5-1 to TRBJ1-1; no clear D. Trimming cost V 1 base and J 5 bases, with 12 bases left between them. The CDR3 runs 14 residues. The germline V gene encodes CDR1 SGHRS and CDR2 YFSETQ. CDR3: CASSLSSKLTEAFF. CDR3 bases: TGCGCCAGCAGCTTGAGCAGTAAATTGACTGAAGCTTTCTTT.

DNA for the CDR3: TGTGCCAGCAGCTTTATTTGGGGAGACACTGAAGCTTTCTTT. Translation gives CASSFIWGDTEAFF. This rearrangement joins TRBV5-5 to TRBJ1-1; no definite D call. The CDR3 spans 14 residues. Looked up from germline, CDR1 is SGHKS and CDR2 is YYEKEE (reference sequence). V was shortened by 2 bases and J by 3 bases, with 11 bases between the two germline ends.

CDR3 nucleotides: TGTGCCAGCAGCTTAGAGCGGGGTTGGGATGAGCAGTTCTTC. The encoded protein is CASSLERGWDEQFF. The rearrangement joins TRBV7-9 to TRBJ2-1, with TRBD2 matching 7 bases. J gave up 8 bases and V 1 base, and 5 bases lay outside the gene matches. Per the germline V gene, CDR1 is SEHNR and CDR2 is FQNEAQ (reference sequence). The CDR3 spans 14 residues. The variable domain in full, completed from reference TRBV7-9 and TRBJ2-1, reads DTGVSQNPRHKITKRGQNVTFRCDPISEHNRLYWYRQTLGQGPEFLTYFQNEAQLEKSRLLSDRFSAERPKGSFSTLEIQRTEQGDSAMYLCASSLERGWDEQFFGPGTRLTVL.

The CDR3 loop reads CATSDATGYFGYTF. CDR3 DNA: TGTGCCACCAGTGACGCAACAGGGTACTTTGGCTACACCTTC. The chain carries TRBV24-1 and TRBJ1-2, with D maybe TRBD1 (6 bases). V was shortened by 4 bases and J by 7 bases, with 15 bases between the two germline ends. CDR1 is KGHDR, CDR2 SFDVKD, per germline. The CDR3 length is 14 residues.

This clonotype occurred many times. CDR3 sequence (DNA): TGTGCCAGCAGCTTAGTGGGGAATTCACCCCTCCACTTT. Its translation: CASSLVGNSPLHF. The chain is built from TRBV11-2 and TRBJ1-6; D is ambiguous. CDR1 and CDR2 from the germline V gene are SGHAT and FQNNGV. V lost 1 base and J 7 bases, leaving 5 bases between the germline ends. This CDR3 is built from 13 residues.

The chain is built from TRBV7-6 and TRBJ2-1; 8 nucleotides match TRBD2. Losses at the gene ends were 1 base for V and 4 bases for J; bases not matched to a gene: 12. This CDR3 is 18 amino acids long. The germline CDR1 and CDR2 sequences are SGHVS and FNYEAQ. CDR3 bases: TGTGCCAGCAGCTTAGTCCCTAGCGGGTCGAACTCGTACAATGAGCAGTTCTTC. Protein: CASSLVPSGSNSYNEQFF.

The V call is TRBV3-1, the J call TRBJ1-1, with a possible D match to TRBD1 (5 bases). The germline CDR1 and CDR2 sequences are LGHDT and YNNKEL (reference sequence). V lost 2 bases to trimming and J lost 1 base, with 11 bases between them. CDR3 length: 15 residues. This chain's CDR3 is CASSQTGTRNTEAFF. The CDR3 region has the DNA TGTGCCAGCAGCCAAACCGGGACGCGGAACACTGAAGCTTTCTTT.

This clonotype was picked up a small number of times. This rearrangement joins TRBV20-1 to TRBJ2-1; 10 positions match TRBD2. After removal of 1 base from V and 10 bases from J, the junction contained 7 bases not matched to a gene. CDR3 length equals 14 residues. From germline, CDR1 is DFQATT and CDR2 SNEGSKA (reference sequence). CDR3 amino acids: CSARVSGGAEEQFF. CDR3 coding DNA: TGCAGTGCTAGAGTGAGCGGGGGGGCGGAGGAGCAGTTCTTC.

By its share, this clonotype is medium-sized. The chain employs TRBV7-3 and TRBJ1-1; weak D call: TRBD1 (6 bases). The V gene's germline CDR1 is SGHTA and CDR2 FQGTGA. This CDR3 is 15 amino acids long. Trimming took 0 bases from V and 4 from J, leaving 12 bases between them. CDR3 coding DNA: TGTGCCAGCAGCTTAACCGGGGGGCCAGGCACTGAAGCTTTCTTT. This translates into CASSLTGGPGTEAFF. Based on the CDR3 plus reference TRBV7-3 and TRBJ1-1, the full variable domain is GAGVSQTPSNKVTEKGKYVELRCDPISGHTALYWYRQSLGQGPEFLIYFQGTGAADDSGLPNDRFFAVRPEGSVSTLKIQRTERGDSAVYLCASSLTGGPGTEAFFGQGTRLTVV.

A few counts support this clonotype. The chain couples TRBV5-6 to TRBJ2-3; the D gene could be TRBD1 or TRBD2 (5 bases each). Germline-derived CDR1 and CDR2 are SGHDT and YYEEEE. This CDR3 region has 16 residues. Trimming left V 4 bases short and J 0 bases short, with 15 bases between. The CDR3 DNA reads TGTGCCAGCAGCCGGGCCGTGGGGGAAAGCACAGATACGCAGTATTTT. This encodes CASSRAVGESTDTQYF.

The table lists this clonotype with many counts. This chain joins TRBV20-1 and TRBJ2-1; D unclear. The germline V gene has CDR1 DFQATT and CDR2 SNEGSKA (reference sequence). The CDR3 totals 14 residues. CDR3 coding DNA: TGCAGCCCACGATGGCTAGGACCGGGCAATGAGCAGTTCTTC. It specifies CSPRWLGPGNEQFF.

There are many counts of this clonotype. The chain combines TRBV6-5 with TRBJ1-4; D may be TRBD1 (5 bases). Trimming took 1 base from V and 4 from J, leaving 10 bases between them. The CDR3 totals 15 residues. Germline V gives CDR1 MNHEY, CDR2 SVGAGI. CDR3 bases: TGTGCCAGCAGTTACTTCCAGGGAAGTAATGAAAAACTGTTTTTT. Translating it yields CASSYFQGSNEKLFF.

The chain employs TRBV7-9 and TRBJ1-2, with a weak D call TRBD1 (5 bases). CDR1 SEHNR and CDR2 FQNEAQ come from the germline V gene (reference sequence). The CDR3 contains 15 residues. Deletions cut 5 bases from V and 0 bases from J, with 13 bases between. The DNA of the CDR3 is TGTGCCAGCAGCCCCCCGGCGGGGGCTAACTATGGCTACACCTTC. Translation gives CASSPPAGANYGYTF.

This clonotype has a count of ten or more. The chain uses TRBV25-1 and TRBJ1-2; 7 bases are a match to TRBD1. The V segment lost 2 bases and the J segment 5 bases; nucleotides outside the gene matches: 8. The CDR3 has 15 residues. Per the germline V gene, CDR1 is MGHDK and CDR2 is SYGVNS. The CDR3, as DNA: TGTGCCAGCAGTGAAGGCAATACAGGGGTGTATGGCTACACCTTC. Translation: CASSEGNTGVYGYTF.

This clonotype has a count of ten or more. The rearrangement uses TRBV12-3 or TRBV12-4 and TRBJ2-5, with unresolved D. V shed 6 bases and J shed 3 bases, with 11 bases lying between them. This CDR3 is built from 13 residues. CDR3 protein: CASRHTQKETQYF. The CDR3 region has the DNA TGTGCCAGCAGGCACACCCAAAAAGAGACCCAGTACTTC.

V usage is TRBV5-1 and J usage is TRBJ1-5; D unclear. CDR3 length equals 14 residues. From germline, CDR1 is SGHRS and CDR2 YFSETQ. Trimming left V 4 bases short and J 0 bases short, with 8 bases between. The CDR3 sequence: CASSPGSSNQPQHF. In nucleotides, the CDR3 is TGCGCCAGCAGCCCCGGGTCTAGCAATCAGCCCCAGCATTTT.

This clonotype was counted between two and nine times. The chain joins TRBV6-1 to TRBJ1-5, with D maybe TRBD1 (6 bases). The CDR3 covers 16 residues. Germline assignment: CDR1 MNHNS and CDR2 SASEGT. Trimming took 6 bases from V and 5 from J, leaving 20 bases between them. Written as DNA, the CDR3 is TGTGCCAGCAGCCCGGGACATCCCAGGACTGATCAGCCCCAGCATTTT. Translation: CASSPGHPRTDQPQHF.

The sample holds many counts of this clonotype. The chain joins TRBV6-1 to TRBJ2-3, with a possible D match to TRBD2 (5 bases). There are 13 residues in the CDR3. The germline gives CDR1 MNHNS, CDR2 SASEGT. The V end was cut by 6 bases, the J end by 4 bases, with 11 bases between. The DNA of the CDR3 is TGTGCCAGCAGGGCAGGCGGGCCAGATACGCAGTATTTT. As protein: CASRAGGPDTQYF.

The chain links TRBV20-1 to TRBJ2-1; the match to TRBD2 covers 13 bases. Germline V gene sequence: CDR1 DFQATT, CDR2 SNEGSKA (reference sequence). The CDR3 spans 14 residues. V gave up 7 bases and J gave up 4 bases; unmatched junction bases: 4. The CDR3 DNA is TGCAGTGGGCAGGGACTAGCGGGATACAATGAGCAGTTCTTC. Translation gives CSGQGLAGYNEQFF.

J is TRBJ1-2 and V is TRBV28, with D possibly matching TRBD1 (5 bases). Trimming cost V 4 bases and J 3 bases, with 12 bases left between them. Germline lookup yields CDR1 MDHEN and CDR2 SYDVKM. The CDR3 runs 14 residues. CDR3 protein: CASSSAGGDYGYTF. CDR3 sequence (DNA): TGTGCCAGCAGTTCCGCGGGGGGGGACTATGGCTACACCTTC.

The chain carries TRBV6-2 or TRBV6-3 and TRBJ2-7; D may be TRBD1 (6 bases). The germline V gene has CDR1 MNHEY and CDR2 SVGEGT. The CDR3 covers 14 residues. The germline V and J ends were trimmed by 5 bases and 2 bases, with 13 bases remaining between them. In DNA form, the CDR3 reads TGTGCCAGCAGTACAACAGGGTTGGCCTACGAGCAGTACGTC. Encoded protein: CASSTTGLAYEQYV.

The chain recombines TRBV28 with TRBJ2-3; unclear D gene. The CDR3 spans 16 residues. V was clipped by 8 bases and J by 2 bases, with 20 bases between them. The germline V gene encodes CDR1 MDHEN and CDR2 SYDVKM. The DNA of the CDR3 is TGTGCCAGCCTCCCCCCTCTAGGAACCCCCACAGATACGCAGTATTTT. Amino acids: CASLPPLGTPTDTQYF. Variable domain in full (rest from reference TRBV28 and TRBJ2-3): DVKVTQSSRYLVKRTGEKVFLECVQDMDHENMFWYRQDPGLGLRLIYFSYDVKMKEKGDIPEGYSVSREKKERFSLILESASTNQTSMYLCASLPPLGTPTDTQYFGPGTRLTVL.

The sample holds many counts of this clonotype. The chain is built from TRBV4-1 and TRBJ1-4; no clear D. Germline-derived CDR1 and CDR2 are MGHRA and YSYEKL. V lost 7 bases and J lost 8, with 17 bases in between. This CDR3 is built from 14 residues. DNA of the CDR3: TGCGCCAGCACCACCTCCCGCGATGAGGAAAAACTGTTTTTT. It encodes CASTTSRDEEKLFF.